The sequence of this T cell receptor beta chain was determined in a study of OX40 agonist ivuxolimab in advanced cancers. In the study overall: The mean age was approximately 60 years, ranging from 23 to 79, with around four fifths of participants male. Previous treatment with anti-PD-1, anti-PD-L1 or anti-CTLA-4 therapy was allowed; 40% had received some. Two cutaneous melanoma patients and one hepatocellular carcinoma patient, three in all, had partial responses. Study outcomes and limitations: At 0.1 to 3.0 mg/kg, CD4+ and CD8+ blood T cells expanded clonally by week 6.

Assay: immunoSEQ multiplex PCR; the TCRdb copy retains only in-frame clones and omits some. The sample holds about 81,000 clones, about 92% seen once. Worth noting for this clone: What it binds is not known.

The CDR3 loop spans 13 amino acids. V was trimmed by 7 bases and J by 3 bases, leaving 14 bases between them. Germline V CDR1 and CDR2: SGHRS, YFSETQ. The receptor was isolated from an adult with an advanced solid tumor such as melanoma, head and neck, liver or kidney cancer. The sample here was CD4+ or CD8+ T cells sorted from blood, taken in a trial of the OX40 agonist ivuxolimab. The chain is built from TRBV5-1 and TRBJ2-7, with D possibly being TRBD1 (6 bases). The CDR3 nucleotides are TGCGCCAGCCAGACAGACAGGTTCTACGAGCAGTACTTC. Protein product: CASQTDRFYEQYF.